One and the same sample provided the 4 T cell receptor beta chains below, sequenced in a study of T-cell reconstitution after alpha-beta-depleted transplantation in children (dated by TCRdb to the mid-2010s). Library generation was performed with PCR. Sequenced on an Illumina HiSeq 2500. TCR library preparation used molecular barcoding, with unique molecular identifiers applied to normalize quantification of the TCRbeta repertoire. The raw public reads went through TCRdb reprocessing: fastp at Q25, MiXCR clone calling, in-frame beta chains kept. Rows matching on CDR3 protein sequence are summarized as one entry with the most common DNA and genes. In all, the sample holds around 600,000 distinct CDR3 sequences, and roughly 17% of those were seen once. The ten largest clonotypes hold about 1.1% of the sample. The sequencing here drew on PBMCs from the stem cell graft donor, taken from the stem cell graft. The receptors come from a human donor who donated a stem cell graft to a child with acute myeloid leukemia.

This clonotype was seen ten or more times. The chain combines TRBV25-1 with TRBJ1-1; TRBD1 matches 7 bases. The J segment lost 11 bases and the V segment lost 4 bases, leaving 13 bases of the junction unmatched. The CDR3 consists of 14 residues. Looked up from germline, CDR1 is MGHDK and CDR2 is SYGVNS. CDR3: CASSGGPRTGVAFF. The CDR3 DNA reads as TGTGCCAGCAGTGGAGGACCACGAACAGGGGTTGCTTTCTTT.

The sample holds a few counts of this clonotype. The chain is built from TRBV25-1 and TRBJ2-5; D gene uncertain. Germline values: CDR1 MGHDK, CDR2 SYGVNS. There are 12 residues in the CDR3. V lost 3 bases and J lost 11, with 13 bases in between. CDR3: CASSEGYKRQYF. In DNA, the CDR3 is TGTGCCAGCAGTGAGGGCTACAAGAGGCAGTACTTC.

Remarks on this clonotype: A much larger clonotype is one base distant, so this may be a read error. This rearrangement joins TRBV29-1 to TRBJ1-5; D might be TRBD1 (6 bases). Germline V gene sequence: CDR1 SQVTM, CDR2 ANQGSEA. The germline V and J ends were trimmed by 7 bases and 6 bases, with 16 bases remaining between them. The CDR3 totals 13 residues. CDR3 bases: TGCAGCGCCAAAGCCAGGGGCAGTCAGCCCCAGCATTTT. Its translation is CSAKARGSQPQHF. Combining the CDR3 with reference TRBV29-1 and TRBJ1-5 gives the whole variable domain SAVISQKPSRDICQRGTSLTIQCQVDSQVTMMFWYRQQPGQSLTLIATANQGSEATYESGFVIDKFPISRPNLTFSTLTVSNMSPEDSSIYLCSAKARGSQPQHFGDGTRLSIL.

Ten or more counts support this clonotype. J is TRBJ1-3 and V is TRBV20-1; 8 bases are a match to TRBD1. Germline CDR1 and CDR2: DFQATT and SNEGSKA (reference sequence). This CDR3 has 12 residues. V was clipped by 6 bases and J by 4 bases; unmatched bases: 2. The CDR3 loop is CSARGLGNTIYF. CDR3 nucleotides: TGCAGTGCCAGGGGGCTCGGAAACACCATATATTTT.